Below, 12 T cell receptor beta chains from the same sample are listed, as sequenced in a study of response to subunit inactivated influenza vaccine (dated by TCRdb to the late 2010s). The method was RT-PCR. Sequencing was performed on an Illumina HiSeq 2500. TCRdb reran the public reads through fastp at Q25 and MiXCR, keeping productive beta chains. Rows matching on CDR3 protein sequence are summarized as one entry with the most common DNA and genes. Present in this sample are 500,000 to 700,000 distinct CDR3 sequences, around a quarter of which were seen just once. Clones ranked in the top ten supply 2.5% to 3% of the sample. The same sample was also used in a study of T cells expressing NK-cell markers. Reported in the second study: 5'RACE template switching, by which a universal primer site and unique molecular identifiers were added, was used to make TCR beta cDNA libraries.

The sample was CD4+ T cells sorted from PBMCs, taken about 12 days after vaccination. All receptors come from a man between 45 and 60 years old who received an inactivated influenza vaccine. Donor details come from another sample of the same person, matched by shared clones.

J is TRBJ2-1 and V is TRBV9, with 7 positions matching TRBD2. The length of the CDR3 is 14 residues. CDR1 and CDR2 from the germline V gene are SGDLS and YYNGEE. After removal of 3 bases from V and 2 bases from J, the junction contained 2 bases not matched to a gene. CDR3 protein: CASSASGAYNEQFF. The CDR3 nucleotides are TGTGCCAGCAGCGCTAGCGGAGCCTACAATGAGCAGTTCTTC.

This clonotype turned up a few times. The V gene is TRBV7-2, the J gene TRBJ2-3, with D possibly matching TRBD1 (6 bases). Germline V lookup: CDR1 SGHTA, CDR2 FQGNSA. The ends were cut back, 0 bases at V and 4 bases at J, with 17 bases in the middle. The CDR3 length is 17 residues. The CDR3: CASSLAGRGSGADTQYF. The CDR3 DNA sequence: TGTGCCAGCAGCTTAGCGGGCAGGGGATCAGGAGCAGATACGCAGTATTTT.

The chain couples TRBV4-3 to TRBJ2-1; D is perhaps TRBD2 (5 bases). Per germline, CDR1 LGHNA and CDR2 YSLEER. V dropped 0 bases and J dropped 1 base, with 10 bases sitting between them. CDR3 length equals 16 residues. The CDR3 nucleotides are TGCGCCAGCAGCCAAGATGATGGCGGGTCCTACAATGAGCAGTTCTTC. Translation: CASSQDDGGSYNEQFF.

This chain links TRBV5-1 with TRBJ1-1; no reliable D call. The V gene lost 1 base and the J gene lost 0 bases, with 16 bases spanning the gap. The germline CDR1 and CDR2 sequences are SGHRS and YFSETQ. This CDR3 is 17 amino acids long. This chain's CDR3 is CASSLLSTVTMNTEAFF. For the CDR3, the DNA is TGCGCCAGCAGCTTGTTGTCTACAGTTACAATGAACACTGAAGCTTTCTTT. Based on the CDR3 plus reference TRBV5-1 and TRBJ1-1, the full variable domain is KAGVTQTPRYLIKTRGQQVTLSCSPISGHRSVSWYQQTPGQGLQFLFEYFSETQRNKGNFPGRFSGRQFSNSRSEMNVSTLELGDSALYLCASSLLSTVTMNTEAFFGQGTRLTVV.

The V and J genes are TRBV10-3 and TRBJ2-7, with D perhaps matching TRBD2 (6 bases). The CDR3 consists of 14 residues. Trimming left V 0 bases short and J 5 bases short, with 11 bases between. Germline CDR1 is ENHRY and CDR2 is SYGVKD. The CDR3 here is CAISESGGTHEQYF. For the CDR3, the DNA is TGTGCCATCAGTGAGTCGGGGGGAACCCACGAGCAGTACTTC.

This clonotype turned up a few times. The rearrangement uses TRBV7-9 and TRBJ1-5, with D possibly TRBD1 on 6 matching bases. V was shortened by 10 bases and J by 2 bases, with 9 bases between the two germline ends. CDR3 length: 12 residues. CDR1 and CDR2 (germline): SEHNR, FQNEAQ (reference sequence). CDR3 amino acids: CATGVGNQPQHF. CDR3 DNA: TGTGCCACAGGGGTTGGCAATCAGCCCCAGCATTTT.

The CDR3 reads CASSPDWGHPQYF. Here the CDR3 DNA reads TGTGCCAGCAGCCCAGACTGGGGCCATCCGCAGTATTTT. The chain carries TRBV7-2 and TRBJ2-3; perhaps TRBD1 as D (5 bases). V lost 5 bases, J lost 10 bases, and 16 bases lay in between. The CDR3 extends over 13 amino acids. CDR1 and CDR2 from the germline V gene are SGHTA and FQGNSA.

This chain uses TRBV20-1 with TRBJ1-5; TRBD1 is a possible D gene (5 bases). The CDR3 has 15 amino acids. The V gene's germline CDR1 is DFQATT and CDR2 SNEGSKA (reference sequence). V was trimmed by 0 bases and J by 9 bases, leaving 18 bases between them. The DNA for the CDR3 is TGCAGTGCTAGAGATCGCGGGGCGGCGATTCGGCCCCAGCATTTT. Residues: CSARDRGAAIRPQHF.

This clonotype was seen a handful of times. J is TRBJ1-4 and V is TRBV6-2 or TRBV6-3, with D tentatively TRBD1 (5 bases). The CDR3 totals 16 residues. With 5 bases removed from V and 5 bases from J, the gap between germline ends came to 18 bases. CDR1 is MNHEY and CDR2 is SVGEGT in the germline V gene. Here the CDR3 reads CASSLTTGTTNEKLFF. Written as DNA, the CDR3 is TGTGCCAGCAGTCTAACGACCGGGACTACGAATGAAAAACTGTTTTTT.

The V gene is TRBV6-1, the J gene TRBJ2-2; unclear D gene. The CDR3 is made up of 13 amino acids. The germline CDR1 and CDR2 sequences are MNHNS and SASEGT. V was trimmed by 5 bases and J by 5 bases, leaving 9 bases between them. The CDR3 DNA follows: TGTGCCAGCAGTCCCCCCTTTACCGGGGAGCTGTTTTTT. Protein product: CASSPPFTGELFF.

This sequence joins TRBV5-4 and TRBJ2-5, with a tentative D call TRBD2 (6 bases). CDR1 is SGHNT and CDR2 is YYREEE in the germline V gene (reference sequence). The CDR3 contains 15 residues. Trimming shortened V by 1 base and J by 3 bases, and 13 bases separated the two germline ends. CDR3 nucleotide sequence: TGTGCCAGCAGCTTGAGGGGTGGAGGGGAAGAGACCCAGTACTTC. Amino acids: CASSLRGGGEETQYF.

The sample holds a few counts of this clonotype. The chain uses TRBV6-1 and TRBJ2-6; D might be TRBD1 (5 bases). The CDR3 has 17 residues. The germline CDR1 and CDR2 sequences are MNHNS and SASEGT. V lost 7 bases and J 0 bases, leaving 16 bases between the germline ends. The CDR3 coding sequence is TGTGCCAGCATAATACAAGGGGCTAGCTCTGGGGCCAACGTCCTGACTTTC. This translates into CASIIQGASSGANVLTF.